The rows below give T cell receptor beta chains drawn from one sample of a study of beta chain features in type 1 diabetes. Data came from immunoSEQ multiplex PCR; TCRdb stores just in-frame clones and leaves some out. The sample comprises about 350,000 clones, roughly a fifth of which are singletons, and 0.035% to 0.055% rests with the top ten. The sequencing sample was made of naive CD4+ T cells from blood. Receptors were obtained from a woman in her late teens or twenties in good health. Both conserved end residues are part of each CDR3.

cdr3_aa: CASSSEVALGSYNEQFF
j_call: TRBJ2-1
v_call: TRBV11-2

cdr3_aa: CASSRSGTGNTEAFF
j_call: TRBJ1-1
v_call: TRBV4-3

cdr3_aa: CSVGTGGYEQYF
j_call: TRBJ2-7
v_call: TRBV29-1

cdr3_aa: CASSHTGRTDTQYF
j_call: TRBJ2-3
v_call: TRBV11-3

cdr3_aa: CASSFYNEQFF
j_call: TRBJ2-1
v_call: TRBV2

cdr3_aa: CASAERGSAGF
j_call: TRBJ1-1
v_call: TRBV12-5

cdr3_aa: CASSSGDVNTEAFF
j_call: TRBJ1-1
v_call: TRBV28

cdr3_aa: CAIRSSYEQYF
j_call: TRBJ2-7
v_call: TRBV10-3

cdr3_aa: CASSQPGTDYGYTF
j_call: TRBJ1-2
v_call: TRBV4-3

cdr3_aa: CASSSGTSGGQPGELFF
j_call: TRBJ2-2
v_call: TRBV7-7

cdr3_aa: CASSSTMGSSYNEQFF
j_call: TRBJ2-1
v_call: TRBV5-1

cdr3_aa: CASSLSWSAPYEQYF
j_call: TRBJ2-7
v_call: TRBV13

cdr3_aa: CASGPGQGNQPQHF
j_call: TRBJ1-5
v_call: TRBV27

cdr3_aa: CAWEANYGYTF
j_call: TRBJ1-2
v_call: TRBV30

cdr3_aa: CASRPPGGSLYGYTF
j_call: TRBJ1-2
v_call: TRBV25-1

cdr3_aa: CASSSDRGYEQYF
j_call: TRBJ2-7
v_call: TRBV7-2

cdr3_aa: CASSKTRDRGLKQFF
j_call: TRBJ2-1
v_call: TRBV2

cdr3_aa: CASRWGVDGKNIQYF
j_call: TRBJ2-4
v_call: TRBV19

cdr3_aa: CAWSASGGYQETQYF
j_call: TRBJ2-5
v_call: TRBV30

cdr3_aa: CASSPGTVGTEAFF
j_call: TRBJ1-1
v_call: TRBV18

cdr3_aa: CASSRSGGHSTDTQYF
j_call: TRBJ2-3
v_call: TRBV18